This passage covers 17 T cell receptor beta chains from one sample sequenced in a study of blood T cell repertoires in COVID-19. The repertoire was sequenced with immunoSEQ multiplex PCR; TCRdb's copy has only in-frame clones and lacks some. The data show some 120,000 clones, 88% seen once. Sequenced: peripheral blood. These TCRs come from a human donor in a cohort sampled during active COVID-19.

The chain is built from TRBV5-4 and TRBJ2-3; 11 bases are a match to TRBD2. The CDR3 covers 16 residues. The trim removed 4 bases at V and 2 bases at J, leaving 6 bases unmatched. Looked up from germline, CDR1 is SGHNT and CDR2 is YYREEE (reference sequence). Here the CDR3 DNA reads TGTGCCAGCAGCATTACTAGCGGGGGCCCCACAGATACGCAGTATTTT. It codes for CASSITSGGPTDTQYF.

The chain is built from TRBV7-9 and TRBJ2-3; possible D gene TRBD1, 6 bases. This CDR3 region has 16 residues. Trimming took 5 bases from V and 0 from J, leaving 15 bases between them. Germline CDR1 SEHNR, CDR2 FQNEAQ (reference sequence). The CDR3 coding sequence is TGTGCCAGCAGCGTAGGACAGCAGGCTAGCACAGATACGCAGTATTTT. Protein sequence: CASSVGQQASTDTQYF.

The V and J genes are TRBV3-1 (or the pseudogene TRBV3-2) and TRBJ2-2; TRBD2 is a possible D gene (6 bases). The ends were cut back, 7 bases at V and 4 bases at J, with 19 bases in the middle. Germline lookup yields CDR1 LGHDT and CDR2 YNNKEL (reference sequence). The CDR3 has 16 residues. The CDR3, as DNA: TGTGCCAGCACCCTATATCCCGGGGGAGTCACCGGGGAGCTGTTTTTT. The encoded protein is CASTLYPGGVTGELFF.

The CDR3 nucleotides read TGCAGCGCTTCACAGGGGTCGGGCAATCAGCCCCAGCATTTT. Its translation is CSASQGSGNQPQHF. V usage is TRBV29-1 and J usage is TRBJ1-5, with 7 positions matching TRBD1. CDR3 length equals 14 residues. Per the germline V gene, CDR1 is SQVTM and CDR2 is ANQGSEA. The ends lost 7 bases at V and 2 bases at J; junction bases unmatched: 8. Looking up the rest from reference TRBV29-1 and TRBJ1-5 gives the full variable domain: SAVISQKPSRDICQRGTSLTIQCQVDSQVTMMFWYRQQPGQSLTLIATANQGSEATYESGFVIDKFPISRPNLTFSTLTVSNMSPEDSSIYLCSASQGSGNQPQHFGDGTRLSIL.

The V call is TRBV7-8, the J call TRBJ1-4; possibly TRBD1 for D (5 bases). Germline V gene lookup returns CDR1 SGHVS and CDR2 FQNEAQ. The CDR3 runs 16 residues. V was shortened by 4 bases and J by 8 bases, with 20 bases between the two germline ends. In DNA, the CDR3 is TGTGCCAGCAGCTCCCGAACGGGACTAAGCGGGGAAAAACTGTTTTTT. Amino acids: CASSSRTGLSGEKLFF.

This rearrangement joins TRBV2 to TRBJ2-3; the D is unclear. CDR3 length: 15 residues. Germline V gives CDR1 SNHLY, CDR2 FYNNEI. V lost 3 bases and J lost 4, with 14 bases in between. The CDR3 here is CASSEPGKKPDTQYF. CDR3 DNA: TGTGCCAGCAGTGAGCCAGGAAAAAAGCCAGATACGCAGTATTTT.

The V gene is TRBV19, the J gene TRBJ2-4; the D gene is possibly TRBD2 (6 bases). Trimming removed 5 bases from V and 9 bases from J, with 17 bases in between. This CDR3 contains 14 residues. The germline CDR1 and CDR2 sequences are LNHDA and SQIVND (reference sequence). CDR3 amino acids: CASSSTDWRGIQYF. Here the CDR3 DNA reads TGTGCCAGTAGTTCCACCGACTGGAGGGGCATTCAGTACTTC.

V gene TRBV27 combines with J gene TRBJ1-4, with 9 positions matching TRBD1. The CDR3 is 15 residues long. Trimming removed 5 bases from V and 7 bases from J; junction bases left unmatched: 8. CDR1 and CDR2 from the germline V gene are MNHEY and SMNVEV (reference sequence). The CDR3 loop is CASSRAGTGSEKLFF. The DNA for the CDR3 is TGTGCCAGCAGTCGGGCCGGGACAGGGTCTGAAAAACTGTTTTTT.

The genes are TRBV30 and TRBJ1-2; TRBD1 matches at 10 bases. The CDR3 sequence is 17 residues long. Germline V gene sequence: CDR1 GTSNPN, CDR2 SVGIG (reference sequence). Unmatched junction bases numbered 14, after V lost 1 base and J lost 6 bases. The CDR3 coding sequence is TGTGCCTGGAGTGCCCTCTCAGACGGACAGGGGGTGGATGGCTACACCTTC. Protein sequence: CAWSALSDGQGVDGYTF.

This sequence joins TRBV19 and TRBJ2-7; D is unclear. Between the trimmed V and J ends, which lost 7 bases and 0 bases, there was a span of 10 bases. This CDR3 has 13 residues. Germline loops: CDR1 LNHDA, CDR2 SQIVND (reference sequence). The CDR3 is CASKSLSSYEQYF. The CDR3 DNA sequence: TGTGCCAGTAAGTCCCTGAGCTCCTACGAGCAGTACTTC.

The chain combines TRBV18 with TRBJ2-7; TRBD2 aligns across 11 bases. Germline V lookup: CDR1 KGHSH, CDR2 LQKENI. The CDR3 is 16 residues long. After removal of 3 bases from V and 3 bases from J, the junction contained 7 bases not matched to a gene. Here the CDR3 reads CASSPLNSGRGYEQYF. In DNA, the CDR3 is TGTGCCAGCTCACCCCTAAATAGCGGGAGGGGCTACGAGCAGTACTTC.

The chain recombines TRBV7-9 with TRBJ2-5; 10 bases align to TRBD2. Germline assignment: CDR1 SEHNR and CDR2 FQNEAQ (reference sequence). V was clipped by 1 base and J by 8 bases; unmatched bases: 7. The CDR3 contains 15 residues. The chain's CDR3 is CASSLGSSGSFTQYF. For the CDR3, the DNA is TGTGCCAGCAGCTTAGGGTCTAGCGGGAGCTTCACCCAGTACTTC.

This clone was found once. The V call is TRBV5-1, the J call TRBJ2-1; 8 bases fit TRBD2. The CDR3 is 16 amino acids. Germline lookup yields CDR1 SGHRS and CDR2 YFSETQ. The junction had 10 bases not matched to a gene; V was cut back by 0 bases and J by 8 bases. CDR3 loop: CASSLDGRGAGYEQFF. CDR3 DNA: TGCGCCAGCAGCTTGGATGGGCGGGGGGCCGGGTATGAGCAGTTCTTC.

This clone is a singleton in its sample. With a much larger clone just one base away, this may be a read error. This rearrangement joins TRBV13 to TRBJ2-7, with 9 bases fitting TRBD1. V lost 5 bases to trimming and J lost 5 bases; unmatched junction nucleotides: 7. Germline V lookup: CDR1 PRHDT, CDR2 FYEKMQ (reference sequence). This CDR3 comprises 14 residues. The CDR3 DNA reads TGTGCCAGCAGCCCCCGGGACAGGGTCCACGAGCAGTACTTC. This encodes CASSPRDRVHEQYF. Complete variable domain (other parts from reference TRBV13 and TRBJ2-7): AAGVIQSPRHLIKEKRETATLKCYPIPRHDTVYWYQQGPGQDPQFLISFYEKMQSDKGSIPDRFSAQQFSDYHSELNMSSLELGDSALYFCASSPRDRVHEQYFGPGTRLTVT.

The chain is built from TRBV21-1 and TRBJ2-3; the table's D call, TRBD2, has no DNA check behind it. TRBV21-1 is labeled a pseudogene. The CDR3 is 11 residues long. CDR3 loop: CASEPVGVQYF. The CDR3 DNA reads TGTGCCAGTGAGCCCGTCGGGGTGCAGTATTTT.

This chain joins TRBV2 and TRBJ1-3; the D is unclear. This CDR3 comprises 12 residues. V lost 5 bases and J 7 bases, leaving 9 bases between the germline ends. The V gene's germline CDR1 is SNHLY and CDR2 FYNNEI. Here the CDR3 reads CASSPPQNTIYF. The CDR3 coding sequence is TGTGCCAGCAGTCCCCCCCAGAACACCATATATTTT.

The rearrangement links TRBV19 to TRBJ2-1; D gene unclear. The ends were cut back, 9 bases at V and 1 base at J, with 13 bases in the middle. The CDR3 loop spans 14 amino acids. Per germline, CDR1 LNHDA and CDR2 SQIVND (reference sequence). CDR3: CASRHKRSYNEQFF. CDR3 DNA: TGTGCCAGCAGACACAAAAGGTCCTACAATGAGCAGTTCTTC.